The source of this TCR beta chain is a study of CD8+CD57+ T cells in acquired aplastic anemia. Study details: DNA per sorted CD4+ or CD8+ sample ranged roughly 0.19 to 27.4 ug, averaging approximately 3.3 ug. The average read count for CD4+ cells in healthy donors was some 11 million.

Concerning this clonotype: Its antigen is unidentified.

Whole-study results and caveats: The same twenty-nine CD8+ CDR3 sequences occurred in patients and in controls.

Profiling that covered TCR beta VDJ and CDR3 relied on genomic DNA as its template. TCRdb re-called the reads with MiXCR, one entry per CDR3 protein. The sample shows some 170,000 distinct CDR3 sequences, just under 45% of them seen only once. Source material: sorted CD4+, CD8+, or CD8+CD57+ T cells (not recorded which) from PBMCs. This sequence originates from a human donor in good health.

As DNA, the CDR3 is TGCAGTGCTAGTGGGACAGGAATCTACGAGCAGTACTTC. Its translation is CSASGTGIYEQYF. The chain has TRBV20-1 and TRBJ2-7; the match to TRBD1 covers 8 bases. With V trimmed by 3 bases and J by 3 bases, 4 bases remained unmatched. The CDR3 covers 13 residues. The germline gives CDR1 DFQATT, CDR2 SNEGSKA (reference sequence).